The table lists the clone carrying this TCR beta chain with a few counts. Its antigen is as yet unknown. This sample was included in a study of shared clonotypes between healthy human individuals. The CDR3 is made up of 13 amino acids. CDR1 and CDR2 from the germline V gene are SGHRS and YFSETQ. V lost 0 bases, J lost 5 bases, and 8 bases lay in between. This table comes from immunoSEQ multiplex PCR, and its TCRdb copy is limited to in-frame clones, with some not included. Of fewer than 200,000 clones listed, approximately 61% were seen once; the top ten hold about 10%. Study-level findings and limits: Clonotypes shared by all four donors outscored non-shared clonotypes in generation probability. Richness estimates generally favored naive over memory subsets.

The TCR sequence derives from a man between 25 and 39 years old in good health. Sequenced sample: memory CD4+ T cells sorted from blood. The sample's subset: CD45RA-negative fraction. This chain connects TRBV5-1 to TRBJ2-5; possible D gene TRBD2, 6 bases. The CDR3 protein is CASSLVRGETQYF. The CDR3 nucleotides read TGCGCCAGCAGCTTGGTTCGGGGGGAGACCCAGTACTTC.